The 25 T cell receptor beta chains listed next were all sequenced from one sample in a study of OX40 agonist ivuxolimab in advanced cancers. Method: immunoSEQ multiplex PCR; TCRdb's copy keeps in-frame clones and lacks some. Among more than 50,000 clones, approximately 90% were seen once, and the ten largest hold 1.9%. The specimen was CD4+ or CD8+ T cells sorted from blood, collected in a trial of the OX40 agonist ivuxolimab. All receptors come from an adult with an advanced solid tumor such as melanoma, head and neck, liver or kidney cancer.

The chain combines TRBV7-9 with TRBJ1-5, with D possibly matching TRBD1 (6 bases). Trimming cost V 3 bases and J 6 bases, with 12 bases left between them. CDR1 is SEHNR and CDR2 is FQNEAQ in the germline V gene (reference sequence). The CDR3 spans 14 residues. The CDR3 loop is CASSFNGGGQPQHF. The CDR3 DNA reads TGTGCCAGCAGCTTTAACGGGGGCGGTCAGCCCCAGCATTTT.

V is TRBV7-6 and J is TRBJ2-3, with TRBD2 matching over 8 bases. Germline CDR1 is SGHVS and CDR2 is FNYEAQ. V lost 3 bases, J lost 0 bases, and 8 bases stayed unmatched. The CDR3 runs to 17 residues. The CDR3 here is CASSFPESGSSTDTQYF. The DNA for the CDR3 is TGTGCCAGCAGCTTTCCGGAGAGCGGGAGTAGCACAGATACGCAGTATTTT.

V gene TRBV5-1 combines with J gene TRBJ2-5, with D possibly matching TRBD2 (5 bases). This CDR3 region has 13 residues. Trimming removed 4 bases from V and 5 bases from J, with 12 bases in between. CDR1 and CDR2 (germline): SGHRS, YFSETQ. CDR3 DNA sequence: TGCGCCAGCAGCGCCCGGGAAGCGGAGACCCAGTACTTC. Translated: CASSAREAETQYF. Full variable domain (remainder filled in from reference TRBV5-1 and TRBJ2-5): KAGVTQTPRYLIKTRGQQVTLSCSPISGHRSVSWYQQTPGQGLQFLFEYFSETQRNKGNFPGRFSGRQFSNSRSEMNVSTLELGDSALYLCASSAREAETQYFGPGTRLLVL.

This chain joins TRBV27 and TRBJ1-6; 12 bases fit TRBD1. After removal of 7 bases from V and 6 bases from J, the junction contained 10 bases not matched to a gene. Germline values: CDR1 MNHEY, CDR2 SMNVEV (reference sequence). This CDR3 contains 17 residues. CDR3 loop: CASKQPGQGAGNSPLHF. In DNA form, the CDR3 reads TGTGCCAGCAAACAACCGGGACAGGGGGCGGGTAATTCACCCCTCCACTTT.

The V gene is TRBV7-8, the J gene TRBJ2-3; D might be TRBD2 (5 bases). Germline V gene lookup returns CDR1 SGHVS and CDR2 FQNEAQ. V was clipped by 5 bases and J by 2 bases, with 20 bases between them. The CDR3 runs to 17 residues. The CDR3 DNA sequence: TGTGCCAGCAGCCATCCGAGGGCCGAGGTCTACACAGATACGCAGTATTTT. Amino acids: CASSHPRAEVYTDTQYF.

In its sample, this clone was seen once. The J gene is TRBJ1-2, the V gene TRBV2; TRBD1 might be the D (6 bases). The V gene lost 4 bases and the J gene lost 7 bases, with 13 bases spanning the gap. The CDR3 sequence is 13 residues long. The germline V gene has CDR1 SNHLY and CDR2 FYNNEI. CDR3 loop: CASSVAGALGYTF. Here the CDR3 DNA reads TGTGCCAGCAGTGTGGCGGGGGCGCTTGGCTACACCTTC.

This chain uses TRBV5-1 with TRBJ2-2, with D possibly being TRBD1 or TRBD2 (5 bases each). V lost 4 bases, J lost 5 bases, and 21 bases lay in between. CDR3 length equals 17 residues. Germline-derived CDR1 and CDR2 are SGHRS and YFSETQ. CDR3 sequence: CASSPGTGAPTTGELFF. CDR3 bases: TGCGCCAGCAGCCCGGGGACCGGGGCACCAACAACCGGGGAGCTGTTTTTT.

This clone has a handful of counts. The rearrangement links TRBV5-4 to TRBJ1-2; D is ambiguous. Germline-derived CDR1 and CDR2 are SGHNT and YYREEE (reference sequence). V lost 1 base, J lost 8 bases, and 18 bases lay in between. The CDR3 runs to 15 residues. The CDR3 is CASSLRAASVGGYTF. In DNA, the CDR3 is TGTGCCAGCAGCTTGAGGGCAGCCTCTGTCGGGGGCTACACCTTC.

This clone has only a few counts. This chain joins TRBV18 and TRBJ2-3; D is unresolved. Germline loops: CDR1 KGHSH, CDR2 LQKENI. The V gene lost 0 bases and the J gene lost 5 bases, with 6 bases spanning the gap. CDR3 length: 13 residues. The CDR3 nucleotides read TGTGCCAGCTCACCACCAGTCAGAGATACGCAGTATTTT. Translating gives CASSPPVRDTQYF.

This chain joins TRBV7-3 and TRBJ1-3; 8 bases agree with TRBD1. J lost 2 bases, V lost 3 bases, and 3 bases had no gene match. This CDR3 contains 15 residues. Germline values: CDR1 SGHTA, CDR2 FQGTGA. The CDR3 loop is CASSLQGAPGNTIYF. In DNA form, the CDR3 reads TGTGCCAGCAGCTTGCAGGGGGCGCCTGGAAACACCATATATTTT. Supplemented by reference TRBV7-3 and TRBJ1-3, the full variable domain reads GAGVSQTPSNKVTEKGKYVELRCDPISGHTALYWYRQSLGQGPEFLIYFQGTGAADDSGLPNDRFFAVRPEGSVSTLKIQRTERGDSAVYLCASSLQGAPGNTIYFGEGSWLTVV.

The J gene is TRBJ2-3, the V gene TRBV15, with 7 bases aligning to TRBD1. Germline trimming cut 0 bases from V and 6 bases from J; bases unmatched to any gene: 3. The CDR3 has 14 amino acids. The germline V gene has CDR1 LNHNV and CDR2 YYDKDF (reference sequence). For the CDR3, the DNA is TGTGCCACCAGCAGAGATTCCAGGGGGGATACGCAGTATTTT. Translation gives CATSRDSRGDTQYF.

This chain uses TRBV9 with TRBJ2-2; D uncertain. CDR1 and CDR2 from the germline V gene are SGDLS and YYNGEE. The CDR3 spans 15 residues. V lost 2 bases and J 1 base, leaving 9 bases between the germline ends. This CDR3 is CASSVSPRNTGELFF. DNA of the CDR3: TGTGCCAGCAGCGTGAGCCCGCGGAACACCGGGGAGCTGTTTTTT.

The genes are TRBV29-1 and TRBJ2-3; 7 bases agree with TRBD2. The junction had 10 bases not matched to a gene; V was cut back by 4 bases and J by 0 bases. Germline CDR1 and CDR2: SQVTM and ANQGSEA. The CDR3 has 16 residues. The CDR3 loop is CSVASGLSLSTDTQYF. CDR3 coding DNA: TGCAGCGTTGCGTCGGGACTATCATTGAGCACAGATACGCAGTATTTT.

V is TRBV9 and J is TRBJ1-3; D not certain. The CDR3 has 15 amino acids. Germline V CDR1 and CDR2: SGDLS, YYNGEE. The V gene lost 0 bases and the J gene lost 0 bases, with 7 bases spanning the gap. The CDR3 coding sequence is TGTGCCAGCAGCGTAGACACAGACTCTGGAAACACCATATATTTT. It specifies CASSVDTDSGNTIYF.

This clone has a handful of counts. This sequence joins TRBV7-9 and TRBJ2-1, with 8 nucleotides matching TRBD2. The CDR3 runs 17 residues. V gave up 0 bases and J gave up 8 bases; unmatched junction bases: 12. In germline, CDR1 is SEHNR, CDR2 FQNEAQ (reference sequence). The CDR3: CASSLAAGAGVGHEQFF. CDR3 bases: TGTGCCAGCAGCTTAGCGGCGGGAGCGGGAGTGGGCCATGAGCAGTTCTTC.

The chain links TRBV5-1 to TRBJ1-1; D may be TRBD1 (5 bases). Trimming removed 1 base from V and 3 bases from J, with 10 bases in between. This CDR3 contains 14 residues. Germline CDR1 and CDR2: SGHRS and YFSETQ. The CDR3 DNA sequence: TGCGCCAGCAGCTTGCTTAGGGGAGACACTGAAGCTTTCTTT. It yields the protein CASSLLRGDTEAFF.

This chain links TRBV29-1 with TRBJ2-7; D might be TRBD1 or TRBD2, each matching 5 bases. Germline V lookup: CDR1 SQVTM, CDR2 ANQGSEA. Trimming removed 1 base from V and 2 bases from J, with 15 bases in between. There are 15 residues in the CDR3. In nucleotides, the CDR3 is TGCAGCGTTGAAGCATTAACCGGGACCACCTACGAGCAGTACTTC. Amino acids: CSVEALTGTTYEQYF.

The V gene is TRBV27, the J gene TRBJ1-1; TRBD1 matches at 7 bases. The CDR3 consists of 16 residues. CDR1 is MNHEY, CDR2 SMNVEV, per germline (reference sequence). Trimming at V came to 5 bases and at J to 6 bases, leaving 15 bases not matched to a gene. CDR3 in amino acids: CASSNRGIKAKAEAFF. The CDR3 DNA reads TGTGCCAGCAGTAACAGGGGAATTAAAGCTAAGGCTGAAGCTTTCTTT.

CDR3 protein: CASSQETSGNTIYF. CDR3 sequence (DNA): TGCGCCAGCAGCCAAGAAACTTCTGGAAACACCATATATTTT. The gene calls are TRBV4-3 and TRBJ1-3, with D unresolved. V was shortened by 0 bases and J by 1 base, with 4 bases between the two germline ends. Germline V gives CDR1 LGHNA, CDR2 YSLEER. The CDR3 runs 14 residues.

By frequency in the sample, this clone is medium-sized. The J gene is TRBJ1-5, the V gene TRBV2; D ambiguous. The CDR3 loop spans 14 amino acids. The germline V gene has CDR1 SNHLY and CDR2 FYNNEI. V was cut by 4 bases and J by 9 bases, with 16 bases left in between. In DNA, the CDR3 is TGTGCCAGCAGTGTAATTATAGAGGGAGGGCCCCAGCATTTT. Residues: CASSVIIEGGPQHF. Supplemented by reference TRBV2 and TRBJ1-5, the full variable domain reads EPEVTQTPSHQVTQMGQEVILRCVPISNHLYFYWYRQILGQKVEFLVSFYNNEISEKSEIFDDQFSVERPDGSNFTLKIRSTKLEDSAMYFCASSVIIEGGPQHFGDGTRLSIL.

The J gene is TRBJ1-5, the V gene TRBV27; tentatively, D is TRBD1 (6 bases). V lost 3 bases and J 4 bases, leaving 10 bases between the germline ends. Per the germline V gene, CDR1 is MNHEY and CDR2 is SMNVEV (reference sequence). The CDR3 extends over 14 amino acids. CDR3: CASSFTGLNQPQHF. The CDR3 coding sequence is TGTGCCAGCAGTTTTACAGGGCTTAATCAGCCCCAGCATTTT.

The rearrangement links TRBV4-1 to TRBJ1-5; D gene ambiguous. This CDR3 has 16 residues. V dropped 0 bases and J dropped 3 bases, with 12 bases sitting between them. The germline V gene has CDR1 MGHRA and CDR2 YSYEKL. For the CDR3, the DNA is TGCGCCAGCAGCCAAGAGTCAGGCGGGAACAATCAGCCCCAGCATTTT. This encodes CASSQESGGNNQPQHF.

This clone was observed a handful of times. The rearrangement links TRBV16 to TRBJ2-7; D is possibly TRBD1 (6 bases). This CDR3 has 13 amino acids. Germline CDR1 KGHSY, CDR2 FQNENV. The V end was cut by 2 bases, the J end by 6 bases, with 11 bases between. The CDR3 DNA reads TGTGCCAGCAGCCAAGGGACATCTACCGAGCAGTACTTC. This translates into CASSQGTSTEQYF.

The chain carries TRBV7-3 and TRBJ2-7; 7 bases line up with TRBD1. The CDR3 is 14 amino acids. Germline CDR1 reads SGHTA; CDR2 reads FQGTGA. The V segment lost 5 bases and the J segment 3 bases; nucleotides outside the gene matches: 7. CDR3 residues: CASSPWTGGYEQYF. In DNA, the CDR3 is TGTGCCAGCAGCCCGTGGACAGGCGGCTACGAGCAGTACTTC.

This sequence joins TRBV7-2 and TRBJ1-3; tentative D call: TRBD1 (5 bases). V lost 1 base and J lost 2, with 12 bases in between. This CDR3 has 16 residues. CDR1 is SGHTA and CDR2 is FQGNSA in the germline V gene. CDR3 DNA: TGTGCCAGCAGCTTAGGTGCAGGGAACACTGGAAACACCATATATTTT. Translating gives CASSLGAGNTGNTIYF.